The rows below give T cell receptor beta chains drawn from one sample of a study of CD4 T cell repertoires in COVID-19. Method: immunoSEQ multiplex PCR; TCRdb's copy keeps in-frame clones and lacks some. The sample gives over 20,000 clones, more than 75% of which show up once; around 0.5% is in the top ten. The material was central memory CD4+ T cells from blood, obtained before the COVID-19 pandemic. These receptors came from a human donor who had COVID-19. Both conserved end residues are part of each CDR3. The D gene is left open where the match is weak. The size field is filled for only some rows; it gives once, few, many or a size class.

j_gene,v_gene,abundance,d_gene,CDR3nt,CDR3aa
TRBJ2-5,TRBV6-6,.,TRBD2,TGTGCCAGCAGTTTGGGGGGGGGAGGAGGAGAGACCCAGTACTTC,CASSLGGGGGETQYF
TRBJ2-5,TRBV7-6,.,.,TGTGCCAGCAGTCGGTCCGAGACCCAGTACTTC,CASSRSETQYF
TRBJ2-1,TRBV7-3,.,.,TGTGCCAGCAGCTTAAATTTCGGTCCGCAGTTCTTC,CASSLNFGPQFF
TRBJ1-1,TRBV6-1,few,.,TGTGCCAGCAGCGGACAGTGGTCGGACACTGAAGCTTTCTTT,CASSGQWSDTEAFF
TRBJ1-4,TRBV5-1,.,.,TGCGCCAGCAGCTTGGCCACGGGGGATGAAAAACTGTTTTTT,CASSLATGDEKLFF
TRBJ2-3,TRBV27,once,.,TGTGCCAGCAGGGAACTAGGGTCCCTACCAAAGGCAGATACGCAGTATTTT,CASRELGSLPKADTQYF
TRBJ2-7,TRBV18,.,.,TGTGCCAGCTCACCATCCGGGACACACTACGAGCAGTACTTC,CASSPSGTHYEQYF
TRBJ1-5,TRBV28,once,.,TGTGCCAGCACGACTCTTAATCAGCCCCAGCATTTT,CASTTLNQPQHF
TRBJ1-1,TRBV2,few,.,TGTGCCAGCAGTGTGGGGGGAAGGACTGAAGCTTTCTTT,CASSVGGRTEAFF
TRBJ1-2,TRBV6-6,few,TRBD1,TGTGCCAGCAGTTACAGGGGACAGGGAGGGGATGGCTACACCTTC,CASSYRGQGGDGYTF
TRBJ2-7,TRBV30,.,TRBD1,TGTGCCTGGAGTGGCACAGGGGGTTCCGAGCAGTACTTC,CAWSGTGGSEQYF
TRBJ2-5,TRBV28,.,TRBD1,TGTGCCAGCAGCAATCGACAGGGGGCTTCGGAGACCCAGTACTTC,CASSNRQGASETQYF
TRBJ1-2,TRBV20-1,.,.,TGCAGTGGGGGACACGGCTATGGCTACACCTTC,CSGGHGYGYTF
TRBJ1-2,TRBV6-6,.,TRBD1,TGTGCCAGCATCCTGACAGGGTGGAACTATGGCTACACCTTC,CASILTGWNYGYTF
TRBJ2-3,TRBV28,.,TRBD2,TGTGCCAGCCTCGGGGGGAGGGCCACAGATACGCAGTATTTT,CASLGGRATDTQYF
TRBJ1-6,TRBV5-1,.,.,TGCGCCAGCAGCCCTGACAGTAATTCACCCCTCCACTTT,CASSPDSNSPLHF
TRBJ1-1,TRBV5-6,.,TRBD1,TGTGCCAGCAGATCGACAGGGAGGACTGAAGCTTTCTTT,CASRSTGRTEAFF
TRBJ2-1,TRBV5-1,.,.,TGCGCCAGCAGCTTGACTTCGGGGGCCTACAATGAGCAGTTCTTC,CASSLTSGAYNEQFF
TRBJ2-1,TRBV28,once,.,TGTGCTACTCGGGGGGCGGGGTACTACAATGAGCAGTTCTTC,CATRGAGYYNEQFF
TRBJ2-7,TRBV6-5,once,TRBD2,TGTGCCAGCAGCCCAGCGGGGGTGAGAGGCTACGAGCAGTACTTC,CASSPAGVRGYEQYF